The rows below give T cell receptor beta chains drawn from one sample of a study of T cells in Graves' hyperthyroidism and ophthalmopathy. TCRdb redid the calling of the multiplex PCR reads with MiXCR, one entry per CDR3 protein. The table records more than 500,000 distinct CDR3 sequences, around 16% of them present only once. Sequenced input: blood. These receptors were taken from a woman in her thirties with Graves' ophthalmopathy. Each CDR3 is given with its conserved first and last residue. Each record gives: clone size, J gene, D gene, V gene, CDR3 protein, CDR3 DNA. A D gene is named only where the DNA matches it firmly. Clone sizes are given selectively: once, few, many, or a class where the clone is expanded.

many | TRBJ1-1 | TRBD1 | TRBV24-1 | CATSGTGDMNTEAFF | TGTGCCACCTCCGGGACAGGGGACATGAACACTGAAGCTTTCTTT
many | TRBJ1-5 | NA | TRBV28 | CASREEGLSNQPQHF | TGTGCCAGCAGGGAAGAGGGTCTAAGCAATCAGCCCCAGCATTTT
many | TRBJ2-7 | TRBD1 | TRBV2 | CASSGQTGWEQYF | TGTGCCAGCAGTGGGCAGACAGGGTGGGAGCAGTACTTC
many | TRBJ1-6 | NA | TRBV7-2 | CASLAVGSSLHF | TGTGCCAGCCTGGCGGTGGGTAGTTCCCTCCACTTT
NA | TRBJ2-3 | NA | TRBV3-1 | CASSAGLRSADTQYF | TGTGCCAGCAGCGCCGGACTACGGAGCGCAGATACGCAGTATTTT
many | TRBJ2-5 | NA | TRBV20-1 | CSQPRTETQYF | TGCAGTCAGCCCAGAACGGAGACCCAGTACTTC
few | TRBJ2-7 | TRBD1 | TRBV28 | CASSLGGQGGTEQYF | TGTGCCAGCAGTTTAGGGGGACAGGGAGGGACCGAGCAGTACTTC
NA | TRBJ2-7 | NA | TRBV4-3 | CASSQDSEYEQYF | TGCGCCAGCAGCCAAGATTCAGAATACGAGCAGTACTTC
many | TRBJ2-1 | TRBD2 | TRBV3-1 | CASSQEVTSGRGEQFF | TGTGCCAGCAGCCAAGAGGTGACTAGCGGGAGAGGAGAGCAGTTCTTC
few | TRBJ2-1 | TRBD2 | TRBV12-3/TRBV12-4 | CASSPSPSGGHNEQFF | TGTGCCAGCAGTCCCTCACCTAGCGGTGGCCACAATGAGCAGTTCTTC
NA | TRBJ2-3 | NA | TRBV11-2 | CASSSGPPRDLYF | TGTGCCAGCAGCTCCGGTCCTCCCCGAGATTTGTATTTT
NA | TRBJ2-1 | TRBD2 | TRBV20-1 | CSARDPGTSGREEFF | TGCAGTGCTAGAGATCCAGGGACTAGCGGGCGGGAGGAGTTCTTC
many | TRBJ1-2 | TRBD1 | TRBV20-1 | CSAPGQGLMFGYTF | TGCAGTGCACCCGGACAGGGGTTAATGTTTGGCTACACCTTC
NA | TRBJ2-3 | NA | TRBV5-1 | CASSRSTGYTDTQYF | TGCGCCAGCAGCCGATCTACAGGGTACACAGATACGCAGTATTTT
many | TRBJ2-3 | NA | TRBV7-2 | CASSFDWGGTDTQYF | TGTGCCAGCAGCTTCGACTGGGGAGGCACAGATACGCAGTATTTT
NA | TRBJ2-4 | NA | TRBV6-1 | CASLDGTGWENIQYF | TGTGCCAGCCTGGATGGCACAGGGTGGGAAAACATTCAGTACTTC
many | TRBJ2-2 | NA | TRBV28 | CASITSGLRNTGELFF | TGTGCCAGCATTACCTCCGGACTGAGAAACACCGGGGAGCTGTTTTTT
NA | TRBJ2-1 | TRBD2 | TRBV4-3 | CASSQGLAGNTYNEQFF | TGCGCCAGCAGCCAAGGACTAGCGGGGAATACCTACAATGAGCAGTTCTTC
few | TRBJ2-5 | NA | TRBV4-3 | CASSQDLRGTQYF | TGCGCCAGCAGCCAAGATTTACGCGGGACGCAGTACTTC
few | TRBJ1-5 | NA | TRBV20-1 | CSARDPGQFRQPQHF | TGCAGTGCTAGAGATCCTGGACAGTTTCGTCAGCCCCAGCATTTT
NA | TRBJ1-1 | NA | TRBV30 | CALNALLPNTEAFF | TGTGCCCTTAACGCACTGCTACCGAACACTGAAGCTTTCTTT
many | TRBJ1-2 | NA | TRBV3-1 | CASSQDYGRNYGYTF | TGTGCCAGCAGCCAAGATTACGGGAGAAACTATGGCTACACCTTC
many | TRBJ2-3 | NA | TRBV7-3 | CASGGGAHTDTQYF | TGTGCCAGCGGGGGGGGGGCCCACACAGATACGCAGTATTTT
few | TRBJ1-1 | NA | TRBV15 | CATSREASVNTEAFF | TGTGCCACCAGCAGAGAGGCCAGTGTGAACACTGAAGCTTTCTTT
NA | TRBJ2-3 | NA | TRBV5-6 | CASSLLGDSLSTDTQYF | TGTGCCAGCAGCTTGTTGGGAGACAGCCTGTCCACAGATACGCAGTATTTT
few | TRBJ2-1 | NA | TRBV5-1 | CASSLITLNEQFF | TGCGCCAGCAGCTTGATTACTTTAAATGAGCAGTTCTTC
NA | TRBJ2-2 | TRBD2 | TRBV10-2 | CATQTSGTGELFF | TGCGCCACTCAGACTAGCGGGACCGGGGAGCTGTTTTTT